This T cell receptor beta chain was observed in a study of shared clonotypes between healthy human individuals. Original data processing: Filtering was not the same, since immunoSEQ gave junction-only sequences without quality scores. TCRdb's copy holds only in-frame clones and misses some; the assay was immunoSEQ multiplex PCR. That table furnishes V, J and clone size, whereas the DNA furnished D and trimming. The table records about 2.3 million clones, around 90% of them present only once. The CDR3 contains 16 residues. Germline CDR1 is SGHNT and CDR2 is YENEEA. The V segment lost 1 base and the J segment 6 bases; nucleotides outside the gene matches: 7.

This clonotype was sampled from a man younger than 35 in good health. Some clones in this sample may be carry-over from other donors' samples. The material sequenced was naive CD4+ T cells from PBMCs. Sample subset: CD45RA+ positively selected. V and J are TRBV11-3 and TRBJ2-1, with 9 bases lining up with TRBD2. Here the CDR3 reads CASSLAGGRAGNEQFF. As DNA, the CDR3 is TGTGCCAGCAGCTTAGCTGGCGGGAGGGCCGGCAATGAGCAGTTCTTC.